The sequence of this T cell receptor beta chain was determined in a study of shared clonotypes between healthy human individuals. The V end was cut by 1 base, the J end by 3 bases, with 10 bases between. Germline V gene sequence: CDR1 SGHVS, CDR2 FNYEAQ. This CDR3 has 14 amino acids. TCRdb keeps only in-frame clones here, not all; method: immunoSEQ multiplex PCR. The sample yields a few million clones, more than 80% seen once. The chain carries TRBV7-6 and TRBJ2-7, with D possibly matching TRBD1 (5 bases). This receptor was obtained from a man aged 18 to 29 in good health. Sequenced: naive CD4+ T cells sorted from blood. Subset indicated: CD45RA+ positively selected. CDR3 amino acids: CASSLGPGNYEQYF. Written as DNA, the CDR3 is TGTGCCAGCAGCTTAGGTCCAGGGAACTACGAGCAGTACTTC.